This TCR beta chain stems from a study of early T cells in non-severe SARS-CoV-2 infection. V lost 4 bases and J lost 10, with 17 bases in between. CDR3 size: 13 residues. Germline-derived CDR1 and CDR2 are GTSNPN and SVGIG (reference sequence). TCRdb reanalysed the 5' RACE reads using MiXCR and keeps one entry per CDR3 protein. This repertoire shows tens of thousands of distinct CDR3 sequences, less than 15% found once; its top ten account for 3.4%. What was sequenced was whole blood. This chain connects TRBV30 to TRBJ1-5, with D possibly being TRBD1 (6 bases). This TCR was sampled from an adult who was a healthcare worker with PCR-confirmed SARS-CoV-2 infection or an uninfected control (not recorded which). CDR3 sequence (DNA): TGTGCCTGGAACACACAGGGTGGGGGACCCCAGCATTTT. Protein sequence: CAWNTQGGGPQHF.